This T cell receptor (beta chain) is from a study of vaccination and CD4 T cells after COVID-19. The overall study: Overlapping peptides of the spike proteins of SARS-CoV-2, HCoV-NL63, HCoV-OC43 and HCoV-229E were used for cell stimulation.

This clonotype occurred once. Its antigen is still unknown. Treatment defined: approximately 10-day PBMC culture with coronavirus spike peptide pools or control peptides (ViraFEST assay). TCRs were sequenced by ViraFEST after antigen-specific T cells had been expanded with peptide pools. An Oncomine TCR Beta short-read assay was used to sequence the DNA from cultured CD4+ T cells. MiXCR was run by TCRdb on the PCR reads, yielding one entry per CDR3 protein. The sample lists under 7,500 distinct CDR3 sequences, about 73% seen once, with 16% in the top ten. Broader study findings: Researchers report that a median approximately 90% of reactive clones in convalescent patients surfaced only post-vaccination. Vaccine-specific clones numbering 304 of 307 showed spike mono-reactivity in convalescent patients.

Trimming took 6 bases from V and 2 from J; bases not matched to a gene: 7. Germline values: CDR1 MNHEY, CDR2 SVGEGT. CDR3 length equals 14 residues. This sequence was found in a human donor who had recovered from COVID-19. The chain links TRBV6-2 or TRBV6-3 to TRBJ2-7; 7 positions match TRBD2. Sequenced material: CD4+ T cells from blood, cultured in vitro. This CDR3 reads CASSTTSVAYEQYF. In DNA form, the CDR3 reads TGTGCCAGCAGCACAACTAGCGTGGCCTACGAGCAGTACTTC.